This T cell receptor (beta chain) is from a study of T cell repertoires in cytomegalovirus infection. Study as a whole: Through public TCR beta signatures, both CMV infection and matching HLA type were indicated. Study-level results: HLA-C-restricted CMV-specific TCR beta clonotypes prevailed in the ex vivo response.

This clonotype occurred many times. Its antigen is not known. A single record per CDR3 protein comes from TCRdb applying MiXCR to the reads. The repertoire includes 350,000 to 500,000 distinct CDR3 sequences, 31% of them detected once, and roughly 15% sits in the top ten. Per germline, CDR1 SEHNR and CDR2 FQNEAQ (reference sequence). The CDR3 runs 16 residues. V gave up 1 base and J gave up 2 bases, with 12 bases separating them. This TCR was recovered from a human donor in good health (CMV status not recorded). Some clones in this sample may be carry-over from other donors' samples. V usage is TRBV7-9 and J usage is TRBJ1-5; weak D call: TRBD1 (6 bases). Sequencing was carried out using PBMCs. CDR3 DNA: TGTGCCAGCAGCTTAGGACAGGCGGGGGGCAATCAGCCCCAGCATTTT. Translated, it gives CASSLGQAGGNQPQHF.